The clone carrying this T cell receptor (beta chain) was seen only once. What it binds is unknown. Libraries were prepared by immunoSEQ multiplex PCR; TCRdb keeps only in-frame clonotypes and omits some of them. The data contain some 88,000 clones, 92% of them singletons. These data come from a study of T cell responses to AZD1222 COVID-19 vaccine. Study information: Pooling of second doses given at about 4 or about 12 weeks was done. General study findings and limits: Clonal diversity was possibly underestimated, and the donors were mostly white British, with more females.

V was clipped by 6 bases and J by 6 bases; unmatched bases: 4. The CDR3 runs 13 residues. From germline, CDR1 is MNHEY and CDR2 SMNVEV (reference sequence). The origin of this receptor is an adult in good health. The chain has TRBV27 and TRBJ2-2; 7 nucleotides agree with TRBD2. The sample here was peripheral blood, taken on day 0 of AZD1222 vaccination. The CDR3 is CASRILASGELFF. The DNA of the CDR3 is TGTGCCAGCAGGATACTAGCGTCCGGGGAGCTGTTTTTT.